This TCR beta chain derives from a study of molecular identifiers for immune sequencing clone quantification. Regarding the study as a whole: Clonotypes surpassing 20 RNA copies contained over 98% of effector molecules, versus under 1% in naive cells.

This clonotype was recorded a few times. What it recognizes is unknown. Methods described previously were used for bulk TCR libraries, and listed TCR primers were applied. TCRdb reanalysed the PCR reads using MiXCR and keeps one entry per CDR3 protein. The sample lists around 470,000 distinct CDR3 sequences; over 20% were seen once. The CDR3 is made up of 13 amino acids. Trimming cost V 4 bases and J 9 bases, with 12 bases left between them. The genes are TRBV12-3 or TRBV12-4 and TRBJ2-2, with no clear D. This TCR came from a human donor in good health. Some libraries in this study had Jurkat cell RNA spiked in. The sequencing sample was made of naive CD8+ T cells from blood, with Jurkat cell RNA spiked in. Sample subset: FACS-sorted CD8+CD4-CCR7+CD45RA+ naive T cells. The CDR3, as DNA: TGTGCCAGCAGTTCCATCATCCAAAGGGAGCTGTTTTTT. Translating it yields CASSSIIQRELFF.